The rows below give T cell receptor beta chains drawn from one sample of a study of OX40 agonist ivuxolimab in advanced cancers. Sequencing used immunoSEQ multiplex PCR; TCRdb keeps in-frame clones, though not all of them. The sample carries tens of thousands of clones, about 89% recorded once. The starting material was CD4+ or CD8+ T cells sorted from blood, obtained in a trial of the OX40 agonist ivuxolimab. The receptors come from an adult with an advanced solid tumor such as melanoma, head and neck, liver or kidney cancer. Both conserved end residues are part of each CDR3. The size of a clone is reported for some rows only, either as once, few or many, or as a class for expanded clones.

J,size,V,CDR3
TRBJ2-5,few,TRBV5-4,CASSPTGGETQYF
TRBJ2-1,.,TRBV29-1,CSETGSLLGNEQFF
TRBJ2-3,.,TRBV15,CATSRTGGTQYF
TRBJ2-7,.,TRBV18,CASSPGENEQYF
TRBJ1-2,medium-sized,TRBV6-1,CASSPRVGITSGYTF
TRBJ2-7,.,TRBV5-1,CASSPDRVPYEQYF
TRBJ2-4,once,TRBV6-1,CASSEAFSGGGLKNIQYF
TRBJ2-5,.,TRBV6-1,CASIPSAGHQETQYF
TRBJ1-5,few,TRBV7-9,CASSLFGDQPQHF
TRBJ1-6,.,TRBV7-2,CASSFDLNSPLHF
TRBJ2-3,.,TRBV27,CASGLAGGDTQYF
TRBJ1-6,.,TRBV7-9,CASSPGATPLHF
TRBJ1-4,.,TRBV19,CASTRTGVATNEKLFF
TRBJ1-2,.,TRBV2,CASSERQGLLYGYTF
TRBJ1-5,.,TRBV28,CASSELWAGSSNQPQHF
TRBJ1-2,.,TRBV5-1,CASSLEVTGGYGYTF
TRBJ2-7,.,TRBV29-1,CSASTGIGEQYF
TRBJ2-5,.,TRBV6-1,CASRAGQQETQYF
TRBJ2-7,.,TRBV5-1,CASSPTSGSSYEQYF
TRBJ2-7,once,TRBV10-3,CATAKAGLAYEQYF
TRBJ1-5,.,TRBV6-5,CASKKRGDSIQPQHF
TRBJ2-2,few,TRBV6-6,CASSLQGTGELFF
TRBJ2-1,.,TRBV6-6,CASSDLTGSEQFF
TRBJ2-5,.,TRBV6-1,CASSATNRGQGEQYF
TRBJ2-1,.,TRBV19,CASSRAGEQGVIGKYNEQFF
TRBJ2-1,.,TRBV2,CASSREGLNNEQFF
TRBJ2-1,.,TRBV19,CASSSYSEQTDNEQFF
TRBJ2-5,once,TRBV6-5,CASSYSKGRETQYF
TRBJ2-7,.,TRBV21-1,CARCQIRDFTYEQYF
TRBJ1-2,few,TRBV6-5,CASSFRAQGGYGYTF
TRBJ1-2,.,TRBV7-9,CASSSGEYGYTF
TRBJ2-3,.,TRBV7-3,CASSDGGVASNTQYF
TRBJ1-2,.,TRBV7-8,CASSSPLTGERDGYTF
TRBJ1-2,.,TRBV6-1,CASSEAPGIPDYGYTF
TRBJ2-2,.,TRBV2,CASSELDTNTGELFF
TRBJ2-1,.,TRBV6-1,CASSGLSSGRYNEQFF
TRBJ1-2,.,TRBV18,CASSPQRGNNYGYTF
TRBJ1-2,.,TRBV19,CASKPGNYGYTF
TRBJ2-5,.,TRBV5-1,CASSVLQGGETQYF